Shown below are 13 T cell receptor beta chains from a single sample sequenced in a study of T-cell reconstitution after alpha-beta-depleted transplantation in children. A library of TCRbeta sequences, prepared with unique molecular identifiers, was generated. From the PCR reads, TCRdb called clonotypes with MiXCR, one entry per CDR3 protein. This sample has 200,000 or so distinct CDR3 sequences, with roughly 6.3% found just once. This specimen was PBMCs, taken before TCRalphabeta/CD19-depleted stem cell transplant. All receptors derive from a girl under two years old with combined immunodeficiency, due to receive a stem cell transplant.

The table lists this clonotype with many counts. The chain couples TRBV24-1 to TRBJ1-1; tentatively, D is TRBD1 (5 bases). The CDR3 is 11 residues long. The ends were cut back, 5 bases at V and 8 bases at J, with 8 bases in the middle. Germline-derived CDR1 and CDR2 are KGHDR and SFDVKD. This CDR3 reads CATSVGTEAFF. The DNA for the CDR3 is TGTGCCACCAGTGTTGGGACGGAAGCTTTCTTT.

This clonotype occurred many times. The rearrangement joins TRBV7-6 to TRBJ1-4; TRBD1 matches at 8 bases. Germline trimming cut 5 bases from V and 8 bases from J; bases unmatched to any gene: 7. Germline V gene sequence: CDR1 SGHVS, CDR2 FNYEAQ. CDR3 length: 14 amino acids. The CDR3 reads CASSPRQGYEKLFF. DNA of the CDR3: TGTGCCAGCAGCCCGAGACAGGGGTACGAAAAACTGTTTTTT.

This clonotype was counted ten times or more. The chain employs TRBV4-1 and TRBJ2-5, with unresolved D. V lost 0 bases and J 5 bases, leaving 13 bases between the germline ends. CDR1 and CDR2 (germline): MGHRA, YSYEKL. The CDR3 is made up of 15 amino acids. CDR3 nucleotide sequence: TGCGCCAGCAGCCAAGAAGTTGCCGGGTTCGAGACCCAGTACTTC. It encodes CASSQEVAGFETQYF.

This clonotype was recorded many times. J is TRBJ2-1 and V is TRBV11-3, with D tentatively TRBD2 (5 bases). V gave up 0 bases and J gave up 9 bases, with 12 bases separating them. Germline lookup yields CDR1 SGHNT and CDR2 YENEEA. The CDR3 is 14 amino acids. The CDR3 sequence: CASSLELDRGEQFF. Written as DNA, the CDR3 is TGTGCCAGCAGCTTAGAGCTAGACCGGGGTGAGCAGTTCTTC.

This clonotype was seen at least ten times. V usage is TRBV19 and J usage is TRBJ1-2; D is uncertain. The length of the CDR3 is 14 residues. Germline lookup yields CDR1 LNHDA and CDR2 SQIVND (reference sequence). Trimming stripped 3 bases from V and 6 bases from J, with 14 bases between. CDR3 DNA sequence: TGTGCCAGTAGTATCCGGCCAATCCTAGATGGCTACACCTTC. This sequence encodes CASSIRPILDGYTF.

A remark on this clonotype: This may arise from a read error, as a much more abundant clone is one base away. This CDR3 is missing its conserved last phenylalanine or tryptophan, likely due to a read error. Because the CDR3's place on the DNA is in doubt, the DNA is left out and the CDR3 is given as listed by TCRdb. The chain employs TRBV7-3 and TRBJ2-1; TRBD2, the table's D call, was not compared with the DNA. The CDR3 adds up to 15 amino acids, both ends counted. The germline V gene has CDR1 SGHTA and CDR2 FQGTGA. CDR3 sequence reads: CASSSSRTDYNERFC.

The sample holds many counts of this clonotype. The gene calls are TRBV29-1 and TRBJ2-2; 9 nucleotides align to TRBD1. Per germline, CDR1 SQVTM and CDR2 ANQGSEA. V trimming: 7 bases; J trimming: 3 bases; junction bases outside the gene matches: 3. This CDR3 spans 13 amino acids. Here the CDR3 DNA reads TGCAGCGGTACAGGGGGCGACACCGGGGAGCTGTTTTTT. The encoded protein is CSGTGGDTGELFF.

This clonotype was seen repeatedly, ten times or more. This chain joins TRBV7-9 and TRBJ1-6; D is possibly TRBD1 (5 bases). V lost 1 base and J 9 bases, leaving 19 bases between the germline ends. The germline gives CDR1 SEHNR, CDR2 FQNEAQ (reference sequence). This CDR3 is 17 amino acids long. CDR3: CASSLGIAGTASSPLHF. The DNA of the CDR3 is TGTGCCAGCAGCTTAGGAATAGCCGGGACCGCGAGTTCACCCCTCCACTTT. Based on the CDR3 plus reference TRBV7-9 and TRBJ1-6, the full variable domain is DTGVSQNPRHKITKRGQNVTFRCDPISEHNRLYWYRQTLGQGPEFLTYFQNEAQLEKSRLLSDRFSAERPKGSFSTLEIQRTEQGDSAMYLCASSLGIAGTASSPLHFGNGTRLTVT.

This clonotype was found many times. The rearrangement uses TRBV29-1 and TRBJ2-1; a possible D gene is TRBD2 (5 bases). Germline V gene sequence: CDR1 SQVTM, CDR2 ANQGSEA. Trimming pared 0 bases from V and 9 bases from J, leaving 9 bases between. The CDR3 sequence is 12 residues long. This CDR3 is CSVEDLGGEQFF. CDR3 in DNA: TGCAGCGTTGAAGATCTTGGAGGTGAGCAGTTCTTC.

This clonotype was seen repeatedly, ten times or more. This chain connects TRBV15 to TRBJ2-1, with 10 bases aligning to TRBD2. CDR1 is LNHNV and CDR2 is YYDKDF in the germline V gene (reference sequence). The CDR3 covers 16 residues. J was trimmed by 2 bases and V by 4 bases; bases with no gene match: 5. CDR3 sequence reads: CATSTQLAGPYNEQFF. Here the CDR3 DNA reads TGTGCCACCAGCACCCAACTAGCGGGACCCTACAATGAGCAGTTCTTC. Full variable domain (remainder filled in from reference TRBV15 and TRBJ2-1): DAMVIQNPRYQVTQFGKPVTLSCSQTLNHNVMYWYQQKSSQAPKLLFHYYDKDFNNEADTPDNFQSRRPNTSFCFLDIRSPGLGDTAMYLCATSTQLAGPYNEQFFGPGTRLTVL.

This clonotype was recorded at least ten times. The rearrangement links TRBV14 to TRBJ2-1; D is ambiguous. The V gene lost 1 base and the J gene lost 3 bases, with 7 bases spanning the gap. The CDR3 is 14 residues long. CDR1 is SGHDN, CDR2 FVKESK, per germline. CDR3 sequence: CASSQAVFYNEQFF. The CDR3 coding sequence is TGTGCCAGCAGCCAAGCGGTATTCTACAATGAGCAGTTCTTC.

V usage is TRBV18 and J usage is TRBJ2-1, with D possibly being TRBD2 (5 bases). The CDR3 has 12 residues. Germline loops: CDR1 KGHSH, CDR2 LQKENI. Trimming took 6 bases from V and 8 from J, leaving 11 bases between them. CDR3 nucleotide sequence: TGTGCCAGCTCCCATGAGGGCTATGAGCAGTTCTTC. Its translation: CASSHEGYEQFF.

This clonotype was recorded many times. The J gene is TRBJ2-3, the V gene TRBV12-3 or TRBV12-4; no reliable D call. V was pared by 7 bases and J by 2 bases, with 10 bases between. This CDR3 is built from 13 residues. CDR3: CASKLGPTDTQYF. The CDR3 DNA reads as TGTGCCAGCAAACTCGGGCCCACAGATACGCAGTATTTT.